These 3 T cell receptor beta chains originate from one sample sequenced in a study of blood T cell repertoires in COVID-19. TCRdb keeps only in-frame clones here, not all; method: immunoSEQ multiplex PCR. The sample shows 200,000 to 300,000 clones, around 83% of them seen only once. Sample: peripheral blood. These receptors all come from a woman aged 80 or older with acute or convalescent COVID-19.

The chain carries TRBV3-1 (or the pseudogene TRBV3-2) and TRBJ1-2; no clear D gene. CDR3 size: 12 residues. V lost 4 bases and J 4 bases, leaving 7 bases between the germline ends. Germline V gene sequence: CDR1 LGHDT, CDR2 YNNKEL (reference sequence). CDR3 in DNA: TGTGCCAGCAGCCGCCGAGGCTATGGCTACACCTTC. Translated: CASSRRGYGYTF.

The rearrangement joins TRBV30 to TRBJ1-2; no definite D call. The CDR3 is 13 residues long. The germline CDR1 and CDR2 sequences are GTSNPN and SVGIG (reference sequence). V was clipped by 3 bases and J by 6 bases, with 14 bases between them. In DNA form, the CDR3 reads TGTGCCTGGAGCCCCCGGGGTCGGGATGGCTACACCTTC. Translating gives CAWSPRGRDGYTF.

The genes are TRBV7-6 and TRBJ2-2, with 13 bases identical to TRBD2. The CDR3 spans 15 residues. From germline, CDR1 is SGHVS and CDR2 FNYEAQ. V lost 5 bases to trimming and J lost 5 bases; unmatched junction nucleotides: 2. This chain's CDR3 is CASSQTSGGTGELFF. CDR3 nucleotide sequence: TGTGCCAGCAGCCAGACTAGCGGGGGGACCGGGGAGCTGTTTTTT.